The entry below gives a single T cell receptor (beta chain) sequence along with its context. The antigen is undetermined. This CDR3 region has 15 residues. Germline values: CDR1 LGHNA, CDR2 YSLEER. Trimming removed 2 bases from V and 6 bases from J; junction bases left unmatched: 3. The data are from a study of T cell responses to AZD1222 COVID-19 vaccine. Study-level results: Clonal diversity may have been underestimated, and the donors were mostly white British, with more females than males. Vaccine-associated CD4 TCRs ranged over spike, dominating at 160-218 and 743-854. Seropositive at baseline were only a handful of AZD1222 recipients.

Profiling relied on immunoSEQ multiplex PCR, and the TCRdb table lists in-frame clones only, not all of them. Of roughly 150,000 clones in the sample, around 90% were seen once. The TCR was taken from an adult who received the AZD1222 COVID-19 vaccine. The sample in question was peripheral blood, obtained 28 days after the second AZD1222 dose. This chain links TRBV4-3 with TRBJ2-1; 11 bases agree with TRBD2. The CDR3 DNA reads TGCGCCAGCAGCCAAATTAGCGGGAGGGCCAATGAGCAGTTCTTC. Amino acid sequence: CASSQISGRANEQFF.